A selection of T cell receptor beta chains follows, all from one sample in a study of OX40 agonist ivuxolimab in advanced cancers. The data were produced by immunoSEQ multiplex PCR, yet TCRdb's version contains in-frame clones alone and is incomplete. This table has roughly 3,400 clones, around 70% appearing once. Sequences were derived from CD4+ or CD8+ T cells sorted from blood, sampled in a trial of the OX40 agonist ivuxolimab. These receptors were collected from an adult with an advanced solid tumor such as melanoma, head and neck, liver or kidney cancer. CDR3s include the opening cysteine and the closing phenylalanine or tryptophan. Part of the rows lack a size; the others show once, few, many or a class for expanded clones.

cdr3_aa	v_call	j_call	clone_size
CASSFAQGNYGYTF	TRBV5-6	TRBJ1-2	-
CASSFGRGPYGYTF	TRBV11-1	TRBJ1-2	few
CASSVGGPLSYEQYF	TRBV9	TRBJ2-7	few
CASSLERGTGNQPQHF	TRBV5-5	TRBJ1-5	-
CAWTVTGDWGTDTQYF	TRBV30	TRBJ2-3	-
CASSQGRQIYEQYF	TRBV4-1	TRBJ2-7	-
CSVAPGSSRETQYF	TRBV29-1	TRBJ2-5	few
CASSLGSGANVLTF	TRBV13	TRBJ2-6	-
CASSARTSVNEQFF	TRBV2	TRBJ2-1	-
CASSGTSGDESTDTQYF	TRBV27	TRBJ2-3	-
CASSLSGRGTEAFF	TRBV27	TRBJ1-1	once
CASSPSGFNYGYTF	TRBV18	TRBJ1-2	-
CSGGQGVSNEQFF	TRBV29-1	TRBJ2-1	-
CSVEDTLNTEVFF	TRBV29-1	TRBJ1-1	-
CAWSYDRTYEQYF	TRBV30	TRBJ2-7	-
CASSLLGGNSPLHF	TRBV5-6	TRBJ1-6	-
CASSLGQVLNYGYTF	TRBV5-6	TRBJ1-2	-
CASSEDWRELFF	TRBV2	TRBJ1-4	-
CASSLEGRYSPLHF	TRBV5-4	TRBJ1-6	few
CASSWGQFDATNEKLFF	TRBV5-1	TRBJ1-4	-
CASTSGTTSYEQYF	TRBV2	TRBJ2-7	once
CASSDAGGTDTQYF	TRBV9	TRBJ2-3	few
CASSPPFGLLGGYTF	TRBV18	TRBJ1-2	many
CASSPPYEQYF	TRBV7-2	TRBJ2-7	many
CASSPYGGVGTEAFF	TRBV7-2	TRBJ1-1	few
CAWSVGTGANYGYTF	TRBV30	TRBJ1-2	-
CASSPGQSSGNTIYF	TRBV11-2	TRBJ1-3	-
CASRQTGGSNQPQHF	TRBV2	TRBJ1-5	few
CASSEAGDGTDTQYF	TRBV10-2	TRBJ2-3	-
CASSLGGGQPQHF	TRBV11-2	TRBJ1-5	-
CATSRDRGLGYGYTF	TRBV15	TRBJ1-2	-
CASSPPGGESDNEKLFF	TRBV5-1	TRBJ1-4	few
CASSWSGGSTDTQYF	TRBV7-3	TRBJ2-3	-